Presented here are 27 T cell receptor beta chains from one specimen sequenced in a study of blood T cell repertoires in COVID-19. This table comes from immunoSEQ multiplex PCR, and its TCRdb copy is limited to in-frame clones, with some not included. The data contain roughly 100,000 clones, more than 75% of them seen just once; the ten biggest clones take up around 4.5%. The source material was peripheral blood. The source is an elderly woman with active COVID-19.

The rearrangement joins TRBV7-2 to TRBJ2-5, with D possibly TRBD2 on 5 matching bases. Per germline, CDR1 SGHTA and CDR2 FQGNSA. The CDR3 totals 13 residues. V was trimmed by 1 base and J by 7 bases, leaving 10 bases between them. The CDR3 nucleotides read TGTGCCAGCAGCTTAGGGTCCGCGGGGACCCAGTACTTC. It translates to CASSLGSAGTQYF.

In its sample, this clone was seen a few times. V and J are TRBV6-1 and TRBJ2-7; D is ambiguous. Germline loops: CDR1 MNHNS, CDR2 SASEGT. This CDR3 is 12 amino acids long. V shed 3 bases and J shed 9 bases, with 12 bases lying between them. CDR3 sequence reads: CASSEYRGWQYF. The CDR3 nucleotides read TGTGCCAGCAGTGAGTACCGCGGTTGGCAGTACTTC.

The chain carries TRBV5-1 and TRBJ2-7; a possible D gene is TRBD1 (6 bases). The CDR3 runs 15 residues. The ends were cut back, 0 bases at V and 2 bases at J, with 12 bases in the middle. The V gene's germline CDR1 is SGHRS and CDR2 YFSETQ. In DNA, the CDR3 is TGCGCCAGCAGCTTGGGGCCAGGGGATCCCTACGAGCAGTACTTC. This codes for CASSLGPGDPYEQYF.

This rearrangement joins TRBV9 to TRBJ2-1, with D possibly being TRBD1 (6 bases). The germline gives CDR1 SGDLS, CDR2 YYNGEE. V dropped 3 bases and J dropped 2 bases, with 21 bases sitting between them. This CDR3 comprises 18 residues. DNA for the CDR3: TGTGCCAGCAGCGAGACAGGAGGATGGGGGCTCCCCTACAATGAGCAGTTCTTC. It yields the protein CASSETGGWGLPYNEQFF.

The chain carries TRBV3-1 (or the pseudogene TRBV3-2) and TRBJ1-4; TRBD1 is a possible D gene (6 bases). The germline V and J ends were trimmed by 4 bases and 5 bases, with 8 bases remaining between them. Germline V gives CDR1 LGHDT, CDR2 YNNKEL (reference sequence). This CDR3 spans 13 amino acids. The CDR3 region has the DNA TGTGCCAGCAGCCGACAGGTGAATGAAAAACTGTTTTTT. Its protein product is CASSRQVNEKLFF.

V gene TRBV7-2 combines with J gene TRBJ2-4; 8 bases map to TRBD1. Looked up from germline, CDR1 is SGHTA and CDR2 is FQGNSA. Trimming took 4 bases from V and 9 from J; bases not matched to a gene: 11. The CDR3 contains 15 residues. CDR3 sequence: CASSSTGGSFVIQYF. The CDR3 DNA reads TGTGCCAGCAGCTCAACAGGGGGGAGCTTTGTCATTCAGTACTTC.

The chain recombines TRBV30 with TRBJ1-2; tentatively, D is TRBD1 (5 bases). The ends were cut back, 8 bases at V and 5 bases at J, with 18 bases in the middle. The CDR3 is made up of 13 amino acids. The V gene's germline CDR1 is GTSNPN and CDR2 SVGIG (reference sequence). The CDR3 DNA sequence: TGTGCCGGACGGGGGTCCGACGTTTATGGCTACACCTTC. Its translation: CAGRGSDVYGYTF.

The rearrangement uses TRBV6-2 or TRBV6-3 and TRBJ2-7; D is uncertain. Germline CDR1 MNHEY, CDR2 SVGEGT. Trimming took 1 base from V and 2 from J, leaving 9 bases between them. This CDR3 is 14 amino acids long. The CDR3 loop is CASSYFYGAYEQYF. The CDR3 DNA reads TGTGCCAGCAGTTACTTCTACGGAGCCTACGAGCAGTACTTC.

V is TRBV24-1 and J is TRBJ2-1; 10 bases map to TRBD2. The junction had 7 bases not matched to a gene; V was cut back by 5 bases and J by 7 bases. CDR1 KGHDR and CDR2 SFDVKD come from the germline V gene. This CDR3 has 15 amino acids. The CDR3 DNA is TGTGCCACCAGTGTTTCCCTAGCGGGAGTGAATGAGCAGTTCTTC. Translation: CATSVSLAGVNEQFF.

CDR3 bases: TGTGCCAGCAGCGTAGGTATTAGCGGGAGAGGGGACACCGGGGAGCTGTTTTTT. It yields the protein CASSVGISGRGDTGELFF. The chain couples TRBV9 to TRBJ2-2, with 9 positions matching TRBD2. The CDR3 contains 18 residues. The J segment lost 3 bases and the V segment lost 0 bases, leaving 9 bases of the junction unmatched. Germline V CDR1 and CDR2: SGDLS, YYNGEE.

A few counts support this clone. The chain is built from TRBV6-6 and TRBJ2-2; no reliable D call. CDR1 is MNHNY and CDR2 is SVGAGI in the germline V gene (reference sequence). The V and J ends lost 4 bases and 8 bases respectively, with 11 bases between them. This CDR3 contains 13 residues. Written as DNA, the CDR3 is TGTGCCAGCAGTTCTCCGGGTCCTGGGGAGCTGTTTTTT. It codes for CASSSPGPGELFF.

This rearrangement joins TRBV6-5 to TRBJ1-5; D might be TRBD1 (5 bases). CDR3 length: 14 amino acids. V lost 6 bases, J lost 3 bases, and 12 bases lay in between. CDR1 MNHEY and CDR2 SVGAGI come from the germline V gene. Here the CDR3 reads CASSRDSHNQPQHF. The DNA for the CDR3 is TGTGCCAGCAGCCGCGACAGCCACAATCAGCCCCAGCATTTT.

V usage is TRBV28 and J usage is TRBJ2-7; 7 bases are shared with TRBD2. V gave up 4 bases and J gave up 2 bases; unmatched junction bases: 5. CDR3 length: 14 residues. Germline V gene lookup returns CDR1 MDHEN and CDR2 SYDVKM. The CDR3 is CASSSTSVAYEQYF. CDR3 coding DNA: TGTGCCAGCAGTTCCACTAGCGTCGCCTACGAGCAGTACTTC. The complete variable domain, with remaining parts taken from reference TRBV28 and TRBJ2-7, reads DVKVTQSSRYLVKRTGEKVFLECVQDMDHENMFWYRQDPGLGLRLIYFSYDVKMKEKGDIPEGYSVSREKKERFSLILESASTNQTSMYLCASSSTSVAYEQYFGPGTRLTVT.

V and J are TRBV18 and TRBJ2-5; TRBD1 aligns across 9 bases. J lost 2 bases, V lost 5 bases, and 9 bases had no gene match. Germline values: CDR1 KGHSH, CDR2 LQKENI. CDR3 size: 16 residues. CDR3: CASSGPGTGLQETQYF. The DNA for the CDR3 is TGTGCCAGCTCAGGACCCGGGACAGGGTTGCAAGAGACCCAGTACTTC.

The J gene is TRBJ2-7, the V gene TRBV2; D is uncertain. The CDR3 is 14 amino acids. V lost 2 bases and J lost 4, with 12 bases in between. Germline V CDR1 and CDR2: SNHLY, FYNNEI. CDR3 DNA sequence: TGTGCCAGCAGTGAATTGCAGGCCTCTTACGAGCAGTACTTC. Amino acid sequence: CASSELQASYEQYF. The whole variable domain, remainder taken from reference TRBV2 and TRBJ2-7, is EPEVTQTPSHQVTQMGQEVILRCVPISNHLYFYWYRQILGQKVEFLVSFYNNEISEKSEIFDDQFSVERPDGSNFTLKIRSTKLEDSAMYFCASSELQASYEQYFGPGTRLTVT.

The V gene is TRBV15, the J gene TRBJ2-3; a possible D gene is TRBD2 (6 bases). The V gene lost 0 bases and the J gene lost 2 bases, with 9 bases spanning the gap. The germline CDR1 and CDR2 sequences are LNHNV and YYDKDF (reference sequence). The CDR3 runs 15 residues. The CDR3 loop is CATSRDSGYTDTQYF. The CDR3 nucleotides read TGTGCCACCAGCAGAGATAGCGGTTACACAGATACGCAGTATTTT. Full variable domain (remainder filled in from reference TRBV15 and TRBJ2-3): DAMVIQNPRYQVTQFGKPVTLSCSQTLNHNVMYWYQQKSSQAPKLLFHYYDKDFNNEADTPDNFQSRRPNTSFCFLDIRSPGLGDTAMYLCATSRDSGYTDTQYFGPGTRLTVL.

The chain recombines TRBV5-1 with TRBJ1-2, with 9 bases lining up with TRBD1. The CDR3 spans 14 residues. From germline, CDR1 is SGHRS and CDR2 YFSETQ. With 2 bases clipped from V and 3 bases from J, the junction kept 2 bases outside the gene matches. The CDR3 sequence is CASSLGDRDYGYTF. CDR3 in DNA: TGCGCCAGCAGCTTAGGGGACAGGGACTATGGCTACACCTTC.

This clone was seen once. The chain recombines TRBV10-3 with TRBJ2-7; 7 bases are shared with TRBD2. The CDR3 is 16 amino acids. With 8 bases clipped from V and 0 bases from J, the junction kept 13 bases outside the gene matches. The V gene's germline CDR1 is ENHRY and CDR2 SYGVKD. The CDR3 DNA sequence: TGTGCCATCGGGGGAGATGGCGGGAGAACCTCCTACGAGCAGTACTTC. Its translation: CAIGGDGGRTSYEQYF.

The chain combines TRBV7-9 with TRBJ1-4, with D possibly matching TRBD1 (6 bases). Per germline, CDR1 SEHNR and CDR2 FQNEAQ (reference sequence). V was clipped by 1 base and J by 8 bases, with 11 bases between them. The CDR3 runs 14 residues. The CDR3: CASSLGFQGEKLFF. The CDR3 DNA follows: TGTGCCAGCAGCTTAGGTTTCCAGGGGGAAAAACTGTTTTTT.

The chain couples TRBV6-2 or TRBV6-3 to TRBJ1-2; D gene unclear. Germline lookup yields CDR1 MNHEY and CDR2 SVGEGT. The CDR3 sequence is 15 residues long. The V and J ends lost 6 bases and 2 bases respectively, with 16 bases between them. The CDR3 protein is CASSRPTTGNYGYTF. The CDR3 bases are TGTGCCAGCAGCCGCCCAACGACGGGAAACTATGGCTACACCTTC.

The gene calls are TRBV28 and TRBJ2-5; 8 bases agree with TRBD1. The V gene's germline CDR1 is MDHEN and CDR2 SYDVKM. This CDR3 comprises 15 residues. Germline trimming cut 3 bases from V and 5 bases from J; bases unmatched to any gene: 8. The CDR3 sequence is CASSFGTGWRETQYF. In nucleotides, the CDR3 is TGTGCCAGCAGTTTTGGGACAGGTTGGAGGGAGACCCAGTACTTC.

This clone was seen a single time. The J gene is TRBJ1-4, the V gene TRBV4-3; perhaps TRBD1 as D (5 bases). V was cut by 0 bases and J by 8 bases, with 13 bases left in between. The CDR3 loop spans 15 amino acids. Germline-derived CDR1 and CDR2 are LGHNA and YSLEER. This CDR3 is CASSQEYAGLEKLFF. CDR3 coding DNA: TGCGCCAGCAGCCAAGAGTACGCAGGGTTGGAAAAACTGTTTTTT.

The chain carries TRBV12-5 and TRBJ2-2; TRBD2 matches at 7 bases. Losses at the gene ends were 2 bases for V and 2 bases for J; bases not matched to a gene: 8. The CDR3 spans 17 residues. Germline V gene lookup returns CDR1 LGHNT and CDR2 FRNRAP. DNA of the CDR3: TGTGCTAGTGGTTTGAATGCCGGGACTATTAACACCGGGGAGCTGTTTTTT. This encodes CASGLNAGTINTGELFF.

This chain links TRBV11-3 with TRBJ2-2; D is unresolved. V lost 2 bases to trimming and J lost 1 base, with 2 bases between them. This CDR3 is built from 13 residues. Per the germline V gene, CDR1 is SGHNT and CDR2 is YENEEA. The CDR3 is CASSLLNTGELFF. For the CDR3, the DNA is TGTGCCAGCAGCTTACTGAACACCGGGGAGCTGTTTTTT.

The chain joins TRBV15 to TRBJ2-7, with a tentative D call TRBD1 (5 bases). Trimming stripped 0 bases from V and 0 bases from J, with 9 bases between. The CDR3 is 15 residues long. In germline, CDR1 is LNHNV, CDR2 YYDKDF (reference sequence). The chain's CDR3 is CATSRDRGSSYEQYF. CDR3 bases: TGTGCCACCAGCAGAGATAGGGGCAGCTCCTACGAGCAGTACTTC.

This chain joins TRBV7-2 and TRBJ1-2; no definite D call. Trimming shortened V by 3 bases and J by 0 bases, and 5 bases separated the two germline ends. Per germline, CDR1 SGHTA and CDR2 FQGNSA. This CDR3 region has 13 residues. The CDR3 is CASSFQANYGYTF. The CDR3 bases are TGTGCCAGCAGCTTCCAGGCTAACTATGGCTACACCTTC.

The chain links TRBV9 to TRBJ1-4; TRBD1 matches at 7 bases. Per germline, CDR1 SGDLS and CDR2 YYNGEE. After removal of 4 bases from V and 3 bases from J, the junction contained 3 bases not matched to a gene. The CDR3 has 14 residues. The chain's CDR3 is CASSSGTANEKLFF. The CDR3 DNA reads as TGTGCCAGCAGCTCCGGGACAGCTAATGAAAAACTGTTTTTT.